The clone carrying this T cell receptor beta chain was recorded many times. Its antigen is as yet unknown. Amplification targeted TCR beta CDR3 regions from RNA transcripts. Initially, a first-round RT-PCR of the TCR CDR3 employed the HTBI primer set. TCRdb reprocessed the multiplex PCR reads with MiXCR, giving one entry per CDR3 protein. The sample includes roughly 400,000 distinct CDR3 sequences, more than 13% seen only once; the top ten take 25% to 30%. Clinical symptoms, serum thyroxine and TRAb, thyroid ultrasound and orbital computed tomography together formed the diagnostic basis. Fresh 10 ml peripheral blood yielded PBMCs. V was cut by 7 bases and J by 8 bases, with 8 bases left in between. Per the germline V gene, CDR1 is SGHAT and CDR2 is FQNNGV. There are 11 residues in the CDR3. The record originates from a study of T cells in Graves' hyperthyroidism and ophthalmopathy. Study results and caveats: Blood also carried most thyroid clonotypes expanded above 0.001.

The sequence was obtained from a man over 45 with Graves' ophthalmopathy. This chain uses TRBV11-2 with TRBJ2-2; no definite D call. The sequencing input was blood. The CDR3 DNA is TGTGCCAGCATCCAGAGGGGGGAGCTGTTTTTT. Translation gives CASIQRGELFF.